A selection of T cell receptor beta chains follows, all from one sample in a study of blood T cell repertoires in COVID-19. Some clones are missing from TCRdb's copy, which holds only in-frame ones; the method was immunoSEQ multiplex PCR. The table records tens of thousands of clones, more than 80% of them present only once. The source material was peripheral blood. These TCRs come from a woman in her seventies with acute or convalescent COVID-19. The CDR3 runs from the conserved cysteine through the conserved F or W. D genes are given only for firm matches. Clone size is stated in some rows and not others, as once, few, many or a class when expanded.

size | D | J | V | DNA | CDR3
. | . | TRBJ2-1 | TRBV19 | TGTGCCAGTAGTAGATCCTGGGCTGAGCAGTTCTTC | CASSRSWAEQFF
. | TRBD2 | TRBJ2-7 | TRBV28 | TGTGCCAGCAGTTTACTAGCGGGGTTCTACGAGCAGTACTTC | CASSLLAGFYEQYF
few | TRBD2 | TRBJ2-1 | TRBV10-2 | TGCGCCAGCAGTGAACTACTAGCGGGAGGGAATAATGAGCAGTTCTTC | CASSELLAGGNNEQFF
. | TRBD1 | TRBJ2-7 | TRBV28 | TGTGCCAGCAGTGACCCTAGGGGGCTGGGAACCTACGAGCAGTACTTC | CASSDPRGLGTYEQYF
. | TRBD2 | TRBJ2-3 | TRBV9 | TGTGCCAGCAGCGTTTCGGCTGCGGGAGTGGATACGCAGTATTTT | CASSVSAAGVDTQYF
few | . | TRBJ2-1 | TRBV6-5 | TGTGCCGTGAGGTTCTCCTACAATGAGCAGTTCTTC | CAVRFSYNEQFF
. | . | TRBJ2-6 | TRBV21-1 | TGTGCCAGCAGTACTTCCGGGACAGGTTCTGGGGCCAACGTCCTGACTTTC | CASSTSGTGSGANVLTF
. | . | TRBJ1-6 | TRBV30 | TGTGCCTGGACCAGGGCATCGCCCAATTCACCCCTCCACTTT | CAWTRASPNSPLHF
. | TRBD1 | TRBJ1-5 | TRBV28 | TGTGCCAGCAGTTGGAAACAGGGGTTCTATCAGCCCCAGCATTTT | CASSWKQGFYQPQHF
. | . | TRBJ2-5 | TRBV19 | TGTGCCAGTAGTAGTGCCAGACAAGAGACCCAGTACTTC | CASSSARQETQYF
. | . | TRBJ1-2 | TRBV19 | TGTGCCAGTAGTATAGCAGGGCGTGGCTACACCTTC | CASSIAGRGYTF
. | . | TRBJ2-7 | TRBV5-4 | TGTGCCAGCAGCTTGATGTTCGGGGGAGATTACCCCTACGAGCAGTACTTC | CASSLMFGGDYPYEQYF
. | TRBD1 | TRBJ2-7 | TRBV20-1 | TGCAGTGCTAGTAGGGACAGGGGTTCAAAGGAGCAGTACTTC | CSASRDRGSKEQYF
. | . | TRBJ1-2 | TRBV6-6 | TGTGCCAGCAGTTACGCTGAGGGAGGTGGCTACACCTTC | CASSYAEGGGYTF
. | TRBD2 | TRBJ2-1 | TRBV7-2 | TGTGCCAGCAGCTTAGCCCTAGCGGGATCCTCGTCCTACAATGAGCAGTTCTTC | CASSLALAGSSSYNEQFF